This T cell receptor (beta chain) was documented in a study of breast tumors, draining lymph nodes, adjacent tissues. MiXCR, run by TCRdb on the multiplex PCR reads, gives a single entry per CDR3 protein. Here the sample spans around 300,000 distinct CDR3 sequences, more than 30% being singletons. The lymph nodes were axillary draining lymph nodes from breast cancer patients. Study-wide findings and caveats: Compared with basal-like, luminal-like tumors shared significantly more repertoire with nontumor tissue. Tumor repertoires ranked between lymph nodes and nontumor tissue in diversity, with V and J gene preferences. The data were judged consistent with most tumor T cells coming from lymph node and expanding in tumor.

With regard to this clonotype: The antigen remains unidentified.

This TCR came from a female donor with breast cancer. Some clones in this sample may be carry-over from other donors' samples. Source material: axillary lymph node tissue.

CDR3: CASSLISGGHEQFF. CDR3 bases: TGTGCCAGCAGCTTGATTAGCGGGGGGCATGAGCAGTTCTTC. The chain is built from TRBV5-6 and TRBJ2-1, with 10 nucleotides matching TRBD2. CDR1 and CDR2 from the germline V gene are SGHDT and YYEEEE. The CDR3 is 14 residues long. The V segment lost 1 base and the J segment 8 bases; nucleotides outside the gene matches: 3.